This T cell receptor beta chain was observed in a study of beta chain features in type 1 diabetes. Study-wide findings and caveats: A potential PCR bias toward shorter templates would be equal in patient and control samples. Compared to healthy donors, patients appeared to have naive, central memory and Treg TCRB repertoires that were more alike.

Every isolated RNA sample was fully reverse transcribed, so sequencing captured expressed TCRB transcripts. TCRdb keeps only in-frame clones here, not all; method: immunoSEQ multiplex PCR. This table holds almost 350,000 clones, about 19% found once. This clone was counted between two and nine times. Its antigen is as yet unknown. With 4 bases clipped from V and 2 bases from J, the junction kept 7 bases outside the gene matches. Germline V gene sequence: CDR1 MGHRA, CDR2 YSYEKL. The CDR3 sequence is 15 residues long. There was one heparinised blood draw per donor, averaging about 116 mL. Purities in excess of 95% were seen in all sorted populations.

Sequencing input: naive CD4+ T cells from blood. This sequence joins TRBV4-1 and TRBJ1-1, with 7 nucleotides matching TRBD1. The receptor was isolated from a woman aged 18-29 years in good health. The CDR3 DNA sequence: TGCGCCAGCAGCCGCCTACAGGGGTATAACACTGAAGCTTTCTTT. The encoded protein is CASSRLQGYNTEAFF.